The TCR beta chain described here comes from a study of CD8 T cells in ankylosing spondylitis (dated by TCRdb to about 2017). About the full investigation: T cell receptor beta repertoires were profiled in healthy donors and ankylosing spondylitis patients so that disease-linked TCR variants could be found. The full study cohort comprised about 24 ankylosing spondylitis patients and roughly 110 healthy donors. Peripheral blood was sampled, and synovial fluid was additionally collected from ankylosing spondylitis patients. Overall results and qualifications from the work: Some motif variants were previously reported in synovial fluid and blood of reactive arthritis patients, suggesting common disease-initiation mechanisms. A TCR beta motif made up of several highly homologous amino acid variants appeared to be characteristic of blood from ankylosing spondylitis patients. A CD8+ phenotype was shown by the disease-linked clones, which were found at relatively low frequencies in peripheral blood. According to the report, matched synovial fluid samples from ankylosing spondylitis patients were significantly enriched for the disease-linked clones.

The germline V gene sets CDR1 to SGHNT and CDR2 to YENEEA. Trimming removed 5 bases from V and 7 bases from J, leaving 12 bases between the germline ends. From the cysteine through the phenylalanine, the CDR3 covers 13 amino acids. Just CDR3 DNA is preserved here, 39 bases in frame from base 1. The reads were generated on an Illumina HiSeq 2500. Quantitative 5'-RACE with molecular barcodes was the method used to prepare the TCR beta libraries. Turning to the authors' computational methods: Disease-linked TCR variants were identified with a new computational method built on a probabilistic model of VDJ rearrangement. TCRdb reprocessed the public reads (quality trimming at Q25 with fastp, clone calling with MiXCR) and kept in-frame beta chains. Entries are consolidated by CDR3 protein sequence, retaining the most common genes and DNA. TCRdb, rather than the study authors, made the V and J calls. The sample includes just over 150,000 distinct CDR3 sequences, with roughly 18% observed a single time. Approximately 7.6% of the sample belongs to the ten largest clones.

Only one count was recorded for this clonotype. The clone's antigen remains unknown. Base qualities are not recorded, but no much larger clone differs from it by a single base. A single read constitutes weak evidence. Sequenced: blood, either unsorted or a sorted T cell fraction (not recorded which). The sequence is built from TRBV11-3 and TRBJ2-1; the D segment cannot be called with confidence. This TCR derives from a male donor with ankylosing spondylitis or in good health (not recorded which). DNA sequence: TGTGCCAGCAGCCCAGGCACGTGGAATGAGCAGTTCTTC. This translates into CASSPGTWNEQFF.